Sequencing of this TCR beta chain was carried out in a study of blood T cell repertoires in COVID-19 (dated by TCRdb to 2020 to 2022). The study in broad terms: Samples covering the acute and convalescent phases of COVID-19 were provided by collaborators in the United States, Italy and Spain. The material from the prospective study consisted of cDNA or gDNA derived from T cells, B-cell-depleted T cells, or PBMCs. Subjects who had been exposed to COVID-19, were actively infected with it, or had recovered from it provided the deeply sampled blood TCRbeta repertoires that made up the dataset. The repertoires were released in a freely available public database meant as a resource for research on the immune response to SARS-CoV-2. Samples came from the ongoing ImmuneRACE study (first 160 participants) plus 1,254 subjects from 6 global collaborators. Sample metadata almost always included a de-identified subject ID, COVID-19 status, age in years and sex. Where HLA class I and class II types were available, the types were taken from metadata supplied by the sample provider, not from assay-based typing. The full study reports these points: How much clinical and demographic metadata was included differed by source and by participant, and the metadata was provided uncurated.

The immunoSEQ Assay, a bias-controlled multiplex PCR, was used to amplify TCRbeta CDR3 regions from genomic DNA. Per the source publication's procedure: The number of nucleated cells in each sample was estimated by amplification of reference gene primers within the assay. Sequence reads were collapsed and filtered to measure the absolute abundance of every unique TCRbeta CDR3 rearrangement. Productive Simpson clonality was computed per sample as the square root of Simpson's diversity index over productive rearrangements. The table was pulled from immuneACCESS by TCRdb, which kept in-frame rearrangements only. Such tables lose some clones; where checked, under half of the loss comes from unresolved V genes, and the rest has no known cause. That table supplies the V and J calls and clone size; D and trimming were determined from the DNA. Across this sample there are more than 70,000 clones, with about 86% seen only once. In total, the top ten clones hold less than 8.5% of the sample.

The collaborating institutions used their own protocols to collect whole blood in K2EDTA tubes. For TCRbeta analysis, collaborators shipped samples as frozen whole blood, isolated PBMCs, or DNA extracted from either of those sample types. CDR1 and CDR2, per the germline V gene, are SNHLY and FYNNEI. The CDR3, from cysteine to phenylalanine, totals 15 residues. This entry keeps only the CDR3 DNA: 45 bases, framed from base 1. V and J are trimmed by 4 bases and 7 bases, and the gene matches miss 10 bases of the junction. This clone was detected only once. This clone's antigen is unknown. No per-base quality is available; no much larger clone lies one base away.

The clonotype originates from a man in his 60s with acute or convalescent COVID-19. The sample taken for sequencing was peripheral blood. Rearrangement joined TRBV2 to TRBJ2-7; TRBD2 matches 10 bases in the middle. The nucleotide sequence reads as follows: TGTGCCAGCAGTGGATCTAGCGGGAGTGTCTGGGAGCAGTACTTC. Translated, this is CASSGSSGSVWEQYF.